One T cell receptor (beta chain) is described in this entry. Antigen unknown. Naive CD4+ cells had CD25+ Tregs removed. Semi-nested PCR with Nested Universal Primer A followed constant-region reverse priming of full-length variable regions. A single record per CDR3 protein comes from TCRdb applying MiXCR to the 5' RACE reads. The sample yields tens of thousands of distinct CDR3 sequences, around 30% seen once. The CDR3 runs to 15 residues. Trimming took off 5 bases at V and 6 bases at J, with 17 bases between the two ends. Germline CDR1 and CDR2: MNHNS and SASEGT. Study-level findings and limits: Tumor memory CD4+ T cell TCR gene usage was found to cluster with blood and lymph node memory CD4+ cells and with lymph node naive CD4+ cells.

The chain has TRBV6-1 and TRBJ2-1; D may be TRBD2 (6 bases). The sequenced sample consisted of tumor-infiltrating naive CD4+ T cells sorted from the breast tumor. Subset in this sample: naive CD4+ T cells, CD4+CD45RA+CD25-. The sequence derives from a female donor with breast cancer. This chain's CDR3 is CASSRVFGSFNEQFF. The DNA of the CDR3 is TGTGCCAGCAGTAGGGTATTCGGGAGCTTCAATGAGCAGTTCTTC.